One and the same sample provided the 12 T cell receptor beta chains below, sequenced in a study of blood T cell repertoires in COVID-19. Method: immunoSEQ multiplex PCR; TCRdb's copy keeps in-frame clones and lacks some. Of approximately 280,000 clones in the sample, around 90% were seen once. Source material: peripheral blood. The receptors derive from a man aged 50-59 years with acute or convalescent COVID-19.

This chain uses TRBV7-9 with TRBJ1-5, with 7 bases matching TRBD1. CDR1 is SEHNR, CDR2 FQNEAQ, per germline (reference sequence). V gave up 3 bases and J gave up 7 bases; unmatched junction bases: 6. There are 14 residues in the CDR3. CDR3 residues: CASSFQGGPQPQHF. The CDR3 DNA reads as TGTGCCAGCAGCTTCCAGGGGGGACCGCAGCCCCAGCATTTT.

The chain joins TRBV30 to TRBJ1-1, with D perhaps matching TRBD1 (5 bases). Trimming took off 1 base at V and 4 bases at J, with 7 bases between the two ends. The CDR3 is made up of 12 amino acids. The germline V gene encodes CDR1 GTSNPN and CDR2 SVGIG (reference sequence). CDR3 region: CAWSGQFTEAFF. CDR3 DNA: TGTGCCTGGAGTGGACAGTTCACTGAAGCTTTCTTT.

This clone appeared a single time. The chain is built from TRBV19 and TRBJ1-5; D gene unclear. The CDR3 loop spans 14 amino acids. Looked up from germline, CDR1 is LNHDA and CDR2 is SQIVND (reference sequence). Trimming pared 4 bases from V and 2 bases from J, leaving 9 bases between. In DNA form, the CDR3 reads TGTGCCAGTAGTAGAGGGATACGCAATCAGCCCCAGCATTTT. It specifies CASSRGIRNQPQHF.

This chain links TRBV25-1 with TRBJ1-5, with D possibly being TRBD1 (6 bases). There are 15 residues in the CDR3. With 4 bases removed from V and 0 bases from J, the gap between germline ends came to 10 bases. CDR1 MGHDK and CDR2 SYGVNS come from the germline V gene. This CDR3 reads CASSATGNSNQPQHF. The CDR3 DNA sequence: TGTGCCAGCAGTGCAACAGGGAATAGCAATCAGCCCCAGCATTTT.

This rearrangement joins TRBV10-2 to TRBJ2-3; the D gene is possibly TRBD1 (5 bases). The CDR3 contains 14 residues. V lost 6 bases, J lost 2 bases, and 12 bases lay in between. Germline CDR1 is WSHSY and CDR2 is SAAADI. The CDR3 nucleotides read TGCGCCAGCAGGGGGCAGAGAATCACAGATACGCAGTATTTT. Its translation is CASRGQRITDTQYF.

V gene TRBV29-1 combines with J gene TRBJ1-1; TRBD1 aligns across 8 bases. J lost 10 bases, V lost 6 bases, and 10 bases had no gene match. Germline CDR1 reads SQVTM; CDR2 reads ANQGSEA. The CDR3 is 12 residues long. The CDR3 loop is CSVPGTGGSAFF. In DNA, the CDR3 is TGCAGCGTCCCCGGGACAGGAGGGTCAGCTTTCTTT.

This rearrangement joins TRBV7-6 to TRBJ1-4; 9 bases line up with TRBD1. The CDR3 runs 14 residues. Trimming at V came to 5 bases and at J to 7 bases, leaving 5 bases not matched to a gene. Germline V gives CDR1 SGHVS, CDR2 FNYEAQ. The CDR3 loop reads CASSMGQGGEKLFF. CDR3 in DNA: TGTGCCAGCAGCATGGGACAGGGTGGTGAAAAACTGTTTTTT.

This chain joins TRBV9 and TRBJ1-2, with 9 bases identical to TRBD1. The germline V gene encodes CDR1 SGDLS and CDR2 YYNGEE. The V segment lost 4 bases and the J segment 3 bases; nucleotides outside the gene matches: 7. The CDR3 sequence is 15 residues long. Here the CDR3 DNA reads TGTGCCAGCAGCCCCGGGACAGGGAAGGACTATGGCTACACCTTC. It codes for CASSPGTGKDYGYTF.

V is TRBV21-1 and J is TRBJ1-5; TRBD1, the table's D call, was not compared with the DNA. TRBV21-1 is marked as a pseudogene. There are 19 residues in the CDR3. The CDR3 DNA reads TGTGCCAGCAGCAAGACCTATCGGACAGGTCCTTATAGCAATCAGCCCCAGCATTTT. It specifies CASSKTYRTGPYSNQPQHF.

This chain joins TRBV9 and TRBJ1-3, with 7 positions matching TRBD1. V lost 0 bases, J lost 4 bases, and 4 bases stayed unmatched. The CDR3 covers 15 residues. Germline V gene data show CDR1 as SGDLS and CDR2 as YYNGEE. CDR3 loop: CASSVDTGVGNTIYF. The CDR3, as DNA: TGTGCCAGCAGCGTAGATACAGGGGTAGGAAACACCATATATTTT.

The chain links TRBV19 to TRBJ2-5, with a tentative D call TRBD1 (6 bases). This CDR3 is built from 13 residues. CDR1 is LNHDA and CDR2 is SQIVND in the germline V gene (reference sequence). Deletions cut 5 bases from V and 1 base from J, with 8 bases between. This CDR3 is CASSRTVQETQYF. The CDR3 DNA sequence: TGTGCCAGTAGTCGGACAGTCCAAGAGACCCAGTACTTC.

This clone was counted only a few times. The V and J genes are TRBV24-1 and TRBJ2-2; 8 bases are a match to TRBD1. The V gene end was trimmed by 4 bases and the J gene end by 6 bases; junction bases not matched to a gene: 9. In germline, CDR1 is KGHDR, CDR2 SFDVKD. This CDR3 is 16 amino acids long. The CDR3, as DNA: TGTGCCACCAGTGACTCTAGGACAGGGACCTCCGGGGAGCTGTTTTTT. Translated: CATSDSRTGTSGELFF.